This record looks at one T cell receptor (beta chain) sequence and its context. Its antigen is not identified. The data derive from a study of shared clonotypes between healthy human individuals. Study-level points and caveats: Blood alone was sampled, and tissue repertoires likely differ.

TCRdb's copy holds only in-frame clones and misses some; the assay was immunoSEQ multiplex PCR. The sample lists over 2,000,000 clones, roughly 93% occurring once. Per germline, CDR1 SGDLS and CDR2 YYNGEE. The CDR3 totals 15 residues. Trimming cost V 3 bases and J 2 bases; bases outside gene matches: 4. Terminally differentiated effector memory CD45RA+ cells were excluded from the naive CD8 cells, which were CD45RO-negative and positively selected for CCR7. Sequenced: naive CD8+ T cells from PBMCs. This clonotype was obtained from a young man in good health. Some clones in this sample may be carry-over from other donors' samples. The chain recombines TRBV9 with TRBJ2-5, with TRBD2 matching over 10 bases. CDR3 DNA: TGTGCCAGCAGCGGACTAGCGGGCAGACAAGAGACCCAGTACTTC. Amino acids: CASSGLAGRQETQYF.